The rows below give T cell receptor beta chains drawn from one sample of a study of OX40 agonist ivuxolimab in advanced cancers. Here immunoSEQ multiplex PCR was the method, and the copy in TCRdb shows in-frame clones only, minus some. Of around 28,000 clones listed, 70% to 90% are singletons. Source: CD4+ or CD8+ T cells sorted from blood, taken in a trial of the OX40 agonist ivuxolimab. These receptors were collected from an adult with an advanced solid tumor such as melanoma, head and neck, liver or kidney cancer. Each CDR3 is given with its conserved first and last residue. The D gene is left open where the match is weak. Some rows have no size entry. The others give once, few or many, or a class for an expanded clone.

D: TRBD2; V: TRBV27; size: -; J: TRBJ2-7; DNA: TGTGCCAGCAGCGATAGCGGGAGTGGCAGCGACGAGCAGTACTTC; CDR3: CASSDSGSGSDEQYF
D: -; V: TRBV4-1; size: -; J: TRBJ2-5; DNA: TGCGCCAGCAGCCCAGTCGAGGGCGGAGAAGAGACCCAGTACTTC; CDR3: CASSPVEGGEETQYF
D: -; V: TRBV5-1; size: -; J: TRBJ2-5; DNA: TGCGCCAGCAGCTTGGGGTGGAAGGCCCAGTACTTC; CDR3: CASSLGWKAQYF
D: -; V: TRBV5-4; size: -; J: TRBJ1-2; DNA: TGTGCCAGCAGCTTGGTGGACTCTAGCTATGGCTACACCTTC; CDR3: CASSLVDSSYGYTF
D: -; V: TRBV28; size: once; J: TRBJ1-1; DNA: TGTGCCAGCAGTTTAAGGATGAACACTGAAGCTTTCTTT; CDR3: CASSLRMNTEAFF
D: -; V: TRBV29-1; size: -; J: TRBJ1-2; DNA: TGCAGCGTTGAGTGGGACGGCAACTATGGCTACACCTTC; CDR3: CSVEWDGNYGYTF
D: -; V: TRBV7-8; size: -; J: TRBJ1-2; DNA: TGTGCCAGCAGCTTAGATTTGGGGGCGGCTGGCTACACCTTC; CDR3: CASSLDLGAAGYTF
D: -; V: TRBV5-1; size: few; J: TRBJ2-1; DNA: TGCGCCAGCAGTCCTACACTAGAGGAGCAGTTCTTC; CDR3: CASSPTLEEQFF
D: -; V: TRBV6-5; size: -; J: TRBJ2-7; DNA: TGTGCCAGCAGTTACTCCGACAGTTACGAGCAGTACTTC; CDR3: CASSYSDSYEQYF
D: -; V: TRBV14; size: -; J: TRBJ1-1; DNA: TGTGCCAGCAGCCAAGCGGGAGCAGGCGAAGCTTTCTTT; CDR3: CASSQAGAGEAFF
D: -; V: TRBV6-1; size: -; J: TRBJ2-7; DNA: TGTGCCAGCAGTCGAGGTACAGCCTACGAGCAGTACTTC; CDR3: CASSRGTAYEQYF
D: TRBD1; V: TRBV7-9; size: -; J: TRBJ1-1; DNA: TGTGCCAGCAGCCCCTCACAGGGGGCGCGGAACACTGAAGCTTTCTTT; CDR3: CASSPSQGARNTEAFF
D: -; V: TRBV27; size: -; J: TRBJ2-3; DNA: TGTGCCAGCAGTTTCCCAGGGGCAGATACGCAGTATTTT; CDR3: CASSFPGADTQYF
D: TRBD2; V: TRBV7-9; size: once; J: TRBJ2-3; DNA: TGTGCCAGCAGCTTCCTTTTTAGCGGGGGAACAGATACGCAGTATTTT; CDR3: CASSFLFSGGTDTQYF
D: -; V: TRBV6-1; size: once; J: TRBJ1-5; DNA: TGTGCCAGCACTCGGGCAGGTGGGAATCAGCCCCAGCATTTT; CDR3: CASTRAGGNQPQHF
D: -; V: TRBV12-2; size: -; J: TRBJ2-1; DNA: TGTGCCAGCAACCCCCTGGCGGGGCTTCATGAGCAGTTCTTC; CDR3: CASNPLAGLHEQFF
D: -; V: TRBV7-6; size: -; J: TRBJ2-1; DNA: TGTGCCAGCAGCTTAGCGCCCCCCGCAACGGGCAATGAGCAGTTCTTC; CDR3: CASSLAPPATGNEQFF
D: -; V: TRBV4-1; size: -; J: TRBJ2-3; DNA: TGCGCCAGCGGGGCCGGGCCTAGCACAGATACGCAGTATTTT; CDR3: CASGAGPSTDTQYF
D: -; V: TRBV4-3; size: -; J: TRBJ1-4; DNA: TGCGCCAGCAGCCAAGATCTTTCTTTAGCGGTCCTCGAAAAACTGTTTTTT; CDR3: CASSQDLSLAVLEKLFF
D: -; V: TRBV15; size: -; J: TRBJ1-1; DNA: TGTGCCACCAGCAGAGATCGGGGAGCTAATGAAGCTTTCTTT; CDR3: CATSRDRGANEAFF
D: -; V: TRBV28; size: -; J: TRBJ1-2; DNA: TGTGCCAGCAGTTTAGGAGGGTACTATGGCTACACCTTC; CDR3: CASSLGGYYGYTF
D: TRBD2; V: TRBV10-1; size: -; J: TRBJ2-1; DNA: TGCGCCAGCAGTGAAGAAACTCTAGCGGGAGTTGTGAATGAGCAGTTCTTC; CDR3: CASSEETLAGVVNEQFF
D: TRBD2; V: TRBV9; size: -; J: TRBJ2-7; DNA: TGTGCCAGCAGCGCTAGCGGGCAGAGCTCCTACGAGCAGTACTTC; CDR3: CASSASGQSSYEQYF
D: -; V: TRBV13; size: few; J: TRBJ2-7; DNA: TGTGCCAGCAGCCCCGGGCTCCAGACGGGGCAGTACTTC; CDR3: CASSPGLQTGQYF
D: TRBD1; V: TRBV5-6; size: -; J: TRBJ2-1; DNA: TGTGCCAGCAGCTTGCAGGGGGCTGGCAATGAGCAGTTCTTC; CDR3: CASSLQGAGNEQFF
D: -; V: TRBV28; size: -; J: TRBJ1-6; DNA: TGTGCCAGCAGCTATAATTCACCCCTCCACTTT; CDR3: CASSYNSPLHF
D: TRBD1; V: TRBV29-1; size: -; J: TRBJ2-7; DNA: TGCAGCGTTGAAGTGGTTGGACAGGGGGCTTACGAGCAGTACTTC; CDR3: CSVEVVGQGAYEQYF
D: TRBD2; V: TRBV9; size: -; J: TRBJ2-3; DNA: TGTGCCAGCAGCGTTAGCGGGGGGGCCGCGGATACGCAGTATTTT; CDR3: CASSVSGGAADTQYF
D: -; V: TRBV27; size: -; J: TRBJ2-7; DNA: TGTGCCAGCAGTTTAAATCCTAGCTCCTACGAGCAGTACTTC; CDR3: CASSLNPSSYEQYF
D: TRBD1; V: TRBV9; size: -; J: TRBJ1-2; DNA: TGTGCCAGCAGCGGACAGGGAAACTATGGCTACACCTTC; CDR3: CASSGQGNYGYTF
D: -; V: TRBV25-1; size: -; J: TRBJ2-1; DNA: TGTGCCAGCAGTGGGGGTCTTTTTTTTGAGCAGTTCTTC; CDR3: CASSGGLFFEQFF
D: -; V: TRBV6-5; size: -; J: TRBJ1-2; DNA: TGTGCCAGCAGTTACTATGGGGATAACTATGGCTACACCTTC; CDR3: CASSYYGDNYGYTF
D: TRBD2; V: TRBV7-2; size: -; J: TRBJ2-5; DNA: TGTGCCAGCAGCTTAGGCGGGACTAGCGGGGTCCAAGAGACCCAGTACTTC; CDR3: CASSLGGTSGVQETQYF
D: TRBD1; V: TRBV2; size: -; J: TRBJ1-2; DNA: TGTGCCAGCACTGACAGGGGAAACTATGGCTACACCTTC; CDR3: CASTDRGNYGYTF
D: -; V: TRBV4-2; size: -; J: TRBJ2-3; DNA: TGTGCCAGCAGCCAAGACAGTGGGAGGGGGGCAGATACGCAGTATTTT; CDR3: CASSQDSGRGADTQYF
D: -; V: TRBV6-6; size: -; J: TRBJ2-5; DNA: TGTGCCAGCAGTGCCGGGGGAGCCCAAGAGACCCAGTACTTC; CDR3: CASSAGGAQETQYF
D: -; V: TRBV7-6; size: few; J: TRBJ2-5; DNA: TGTGCCAGCAGCTCAGAGGTGGAGACCCAGTACTTC; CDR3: CASSSEVETQYF